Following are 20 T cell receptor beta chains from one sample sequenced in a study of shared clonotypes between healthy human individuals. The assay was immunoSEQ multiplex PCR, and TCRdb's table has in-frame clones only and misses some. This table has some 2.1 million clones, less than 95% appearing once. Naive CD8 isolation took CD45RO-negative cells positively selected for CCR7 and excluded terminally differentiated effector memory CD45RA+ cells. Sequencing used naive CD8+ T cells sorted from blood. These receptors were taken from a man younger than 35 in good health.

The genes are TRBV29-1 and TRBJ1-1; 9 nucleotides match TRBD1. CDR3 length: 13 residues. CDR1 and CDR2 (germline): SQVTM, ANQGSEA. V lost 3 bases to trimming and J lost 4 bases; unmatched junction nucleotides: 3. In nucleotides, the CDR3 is TGCAGCGTTGACGGGACAGGGCTCACTGAAGCTTTCTTT. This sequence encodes CSVDGTGLTEAFF.

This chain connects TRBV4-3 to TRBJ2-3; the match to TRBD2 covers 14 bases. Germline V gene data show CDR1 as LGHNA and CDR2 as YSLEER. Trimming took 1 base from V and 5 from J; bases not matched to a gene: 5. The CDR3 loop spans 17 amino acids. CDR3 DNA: TGCGCCAGCAGCCAAGGGGCGGGACTAGCGGGAGAAGATACGCAGTATTTT. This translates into CASSQGAGLAGEDTQYF.

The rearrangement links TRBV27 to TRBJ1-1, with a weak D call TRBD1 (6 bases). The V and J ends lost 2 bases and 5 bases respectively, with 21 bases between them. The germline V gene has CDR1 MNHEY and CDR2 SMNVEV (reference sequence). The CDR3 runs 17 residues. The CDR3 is CASSLLGVGGLDTEAFF. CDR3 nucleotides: TGTGCCAGCAGTTTACTTGGCGTAGGGGGGCTCGATACTGAAGCTTTCTTT.

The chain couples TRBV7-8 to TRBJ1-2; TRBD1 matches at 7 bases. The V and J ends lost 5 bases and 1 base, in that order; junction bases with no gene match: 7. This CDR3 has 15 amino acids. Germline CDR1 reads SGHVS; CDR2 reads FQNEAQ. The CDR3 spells CASSPRDSYNYGYTF. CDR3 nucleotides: TGTGCCAGCAGCCCGAGGGACAGCTATAACTATGGCTACACCTTC.

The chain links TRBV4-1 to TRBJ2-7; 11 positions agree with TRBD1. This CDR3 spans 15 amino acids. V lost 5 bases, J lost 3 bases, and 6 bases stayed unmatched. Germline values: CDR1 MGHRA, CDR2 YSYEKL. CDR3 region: CASSASGQGVYEQYF. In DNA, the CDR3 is TGCGCCAGCAGCGCCTCGGGACAGGGGGTCTACGAGCAGTACTTC.

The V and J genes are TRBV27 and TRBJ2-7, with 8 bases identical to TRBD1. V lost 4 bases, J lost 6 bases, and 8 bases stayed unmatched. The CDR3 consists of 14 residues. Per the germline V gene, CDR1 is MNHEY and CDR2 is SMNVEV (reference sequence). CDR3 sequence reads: CASSYVQGAFEQYF. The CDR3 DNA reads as TGTGCCAGCAGTTATGTGCAGGGGGCGTTCGAGCAGTACTTC.

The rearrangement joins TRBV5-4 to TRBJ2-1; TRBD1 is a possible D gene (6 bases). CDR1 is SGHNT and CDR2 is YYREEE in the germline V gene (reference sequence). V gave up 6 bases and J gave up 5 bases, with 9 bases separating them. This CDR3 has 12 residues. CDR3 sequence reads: CASITGNNEQFF. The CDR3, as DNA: TGTGCCAGCATTACAGGGAACAATGAGCAGTTCTTC.

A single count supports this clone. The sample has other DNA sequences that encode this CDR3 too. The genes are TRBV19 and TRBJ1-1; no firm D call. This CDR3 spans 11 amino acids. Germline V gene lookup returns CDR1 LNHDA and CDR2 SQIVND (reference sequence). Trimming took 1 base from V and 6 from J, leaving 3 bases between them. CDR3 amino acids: CASSIGPEAFF. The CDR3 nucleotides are TGTGCCAGTAGTATAGGTCCTGAAGCTTTCTTT.

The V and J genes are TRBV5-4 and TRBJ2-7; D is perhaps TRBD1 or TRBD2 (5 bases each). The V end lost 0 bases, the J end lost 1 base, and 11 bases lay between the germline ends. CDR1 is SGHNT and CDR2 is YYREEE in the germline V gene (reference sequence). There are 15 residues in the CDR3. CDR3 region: CASSLGFGASYEQYF. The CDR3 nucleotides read TGTGCCAGCAGCTTGGGATTCGGGGCTTCCTACGAGCAGTACTTC.

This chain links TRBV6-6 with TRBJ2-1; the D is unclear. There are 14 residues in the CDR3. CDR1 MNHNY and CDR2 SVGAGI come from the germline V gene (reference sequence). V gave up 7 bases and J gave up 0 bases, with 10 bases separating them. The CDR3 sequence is CASKTTISYNEQFF. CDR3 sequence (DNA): TGTGCCAGCAAAACTACGATCTCCTACAATGAGCAGTTCTTC.

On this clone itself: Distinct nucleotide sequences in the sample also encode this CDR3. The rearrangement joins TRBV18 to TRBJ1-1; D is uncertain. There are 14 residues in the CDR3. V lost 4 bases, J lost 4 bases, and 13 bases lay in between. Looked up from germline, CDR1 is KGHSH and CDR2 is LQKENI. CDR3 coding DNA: TGTGCCAGCTCACTCGTTGGCGGGAGCACTGAAGCTTTCTTT. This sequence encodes CASSLVGGSTEAFF.

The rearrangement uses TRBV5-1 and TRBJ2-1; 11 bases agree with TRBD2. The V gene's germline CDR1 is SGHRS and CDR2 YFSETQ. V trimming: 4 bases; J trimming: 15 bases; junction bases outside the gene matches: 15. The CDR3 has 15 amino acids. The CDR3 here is CASSPRGSGGEEPFF. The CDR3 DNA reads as TGCGCCAGCAGCCCCCGGGGTAGCGGGGGGGAGGAACCGTTCTTC.

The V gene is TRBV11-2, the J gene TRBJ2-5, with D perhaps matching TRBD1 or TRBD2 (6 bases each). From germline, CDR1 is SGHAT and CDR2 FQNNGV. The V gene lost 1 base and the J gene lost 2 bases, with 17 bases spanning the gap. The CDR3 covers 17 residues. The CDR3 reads CASSLVADSRYQETQYF. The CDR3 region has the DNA TGTGCCAGCAGCTTAGTAGCGGACAGCCGATATCAAGAGACCCAGTACTTC.

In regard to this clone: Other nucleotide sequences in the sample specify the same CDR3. CDR3 amino acids: CASSFRQGPYEQYF. CDR3 nucleotide sequence: TGCGCCAGCAGCTTTAGGCAGGGGCCCTACGAGCAGTACTTC. The chain employs TRBV5-1 and TRBJ2-7; D is perhaps TRBD1 (6 bases). The CDR3 sequence is 14 residues long. The V end lost 2 bases, the J end lost 2 bases, and 11 bases lay between the germline ends. Germline V gene data show CDR1 as SGHRS and CDR2 as YFSETQ.

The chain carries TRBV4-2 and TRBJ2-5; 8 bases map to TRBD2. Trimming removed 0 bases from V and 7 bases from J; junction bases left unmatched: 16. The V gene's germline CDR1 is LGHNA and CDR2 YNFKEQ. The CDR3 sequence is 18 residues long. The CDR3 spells CASSQDTLAGPPEGTQYF. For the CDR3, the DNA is TGTGCCAGCAGCCAAGATACCCTAGCGGGCCCTCCTGAGGGGACCCAGTACTTC.

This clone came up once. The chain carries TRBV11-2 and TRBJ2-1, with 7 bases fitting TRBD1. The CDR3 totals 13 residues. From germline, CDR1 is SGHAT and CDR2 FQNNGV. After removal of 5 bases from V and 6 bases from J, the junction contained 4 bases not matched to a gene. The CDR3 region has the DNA TGTGCCAGCAGCGCGACAGGGTTCAATGAGCAGTTCTTC. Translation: CASSATGFNEQFF.

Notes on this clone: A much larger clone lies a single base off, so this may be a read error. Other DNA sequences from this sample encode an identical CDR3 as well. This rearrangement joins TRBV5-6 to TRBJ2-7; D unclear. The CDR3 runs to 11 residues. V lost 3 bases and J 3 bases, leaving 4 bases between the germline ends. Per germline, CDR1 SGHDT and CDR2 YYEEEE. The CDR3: CASSSLYEQYF. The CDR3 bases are TGTGCCAGCAGCTCCCTCTACGAGCAGTACTTC.

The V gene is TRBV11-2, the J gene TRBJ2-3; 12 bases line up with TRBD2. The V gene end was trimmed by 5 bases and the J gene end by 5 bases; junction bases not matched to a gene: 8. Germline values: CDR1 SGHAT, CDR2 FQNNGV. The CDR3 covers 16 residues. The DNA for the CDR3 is TGTGCCAGCAGCCGCCGACTAGCGGGGGTGGTAGATACGCAGTATTTT. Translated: CASSRRLAGVVDTQYF.

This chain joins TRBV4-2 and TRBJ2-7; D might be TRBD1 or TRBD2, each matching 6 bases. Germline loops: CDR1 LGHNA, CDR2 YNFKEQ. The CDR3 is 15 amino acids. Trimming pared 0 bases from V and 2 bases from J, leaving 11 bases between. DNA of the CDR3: TGTGCCAGCAGCCAAGAGTTGGAGGGGGCCTACGAGCAGTACTTC. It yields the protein CASSQELEGAYEQYF.

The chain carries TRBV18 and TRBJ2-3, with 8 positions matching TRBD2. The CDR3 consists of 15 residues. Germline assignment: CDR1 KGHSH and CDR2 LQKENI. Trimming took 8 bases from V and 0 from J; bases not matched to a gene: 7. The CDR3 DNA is TGTGCCAGCCGCGGGACTAGTCCTAGCACAGATACGCAGTATTTT. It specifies CASRGTSPSTDTQYF.